This T cell receptor beta chain appears in the sequencing data of a study of blood T cell repertoires in COVID-19. Overall study: Samples taken during acute and convalescent COVID-19 were collected in the United States, Italy and Spain.

There are a few counts of this clone. Clones were read by immunoSEQ multiplex PCR, and TCRdb kept only the in-frame ones, dropping some. The data hold 20,000 to 25,000 clones, with 84% observed a single time. The origin of this receptor is a middle-aged man with acute or convalescent COVID-19. The sample was peripheral blood.

The CDR3 loop reads CSMMDRRSTEAFF. The CDR3 region has the DNA TGCAGCATGATGGACAGGAGGAGCACTGAAGCTTTCTTT. The chain couples TRBV29-1 to TRBJ1-1; 7 nucleotides match TRBD1. The CDR3 is 13 amino acids. With 8 bases clipped from V and 4 bases from J, the junction kept 10 bases outside the gene matches. Per germline, CDR1 SQVTM and CDR2 ANQGSEA.